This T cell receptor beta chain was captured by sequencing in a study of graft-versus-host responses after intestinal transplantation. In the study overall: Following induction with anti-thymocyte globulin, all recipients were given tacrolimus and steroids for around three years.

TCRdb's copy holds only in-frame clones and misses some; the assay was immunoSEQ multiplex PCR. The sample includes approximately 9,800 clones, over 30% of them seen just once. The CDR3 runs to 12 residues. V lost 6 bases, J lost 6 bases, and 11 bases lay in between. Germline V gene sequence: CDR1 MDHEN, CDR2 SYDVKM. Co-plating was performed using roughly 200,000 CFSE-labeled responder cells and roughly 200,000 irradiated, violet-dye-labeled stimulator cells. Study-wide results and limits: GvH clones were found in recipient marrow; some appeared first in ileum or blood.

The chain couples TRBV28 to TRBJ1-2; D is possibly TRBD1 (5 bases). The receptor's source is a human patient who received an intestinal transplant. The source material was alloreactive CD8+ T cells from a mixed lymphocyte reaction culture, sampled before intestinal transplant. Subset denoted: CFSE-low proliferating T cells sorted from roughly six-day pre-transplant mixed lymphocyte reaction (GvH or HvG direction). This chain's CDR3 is CASSGWGDGYTF. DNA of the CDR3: TGTGCCAGCAGCGGGTGGGGGGATGGCTACACCTTC.